These T cell receptor beta chains were read from a single sample in a study of Graves' ophthalmopathy and Graves' hyperthyroidism. Each CDR3 protein is one row after TCRdb ran MiXCR on the multiplex PCR reads. This table has approximately 45,000 distinct CDR3 sequences, 50% appearing once. Sequencing was carried out using peripheral blood. The receptors here all came from an adult man with Graves' ophthalmopathy. Each CDR3 is given with its conserved first and last residue. The D gene is left open where the match is weak. Expanded clones get a size class; other rows say once, few or many, or leave the size out.

j_call clone_size cdr3_length v_call d_call cdr3_nt cdr3_aa
TRBJ2-1 . 15 TRBV2 TRBD1 TGTGCCAGCAGTCTCGGGACAGGGGGTTTCAATGAGCAGTTCTTC CASSLGTGGFNEQFF
TRBJ2-7 . 13 TRBV20-1 . TGCAGTGCTGGTTCAAGGGGGACCTACGAGCAGTACTTC CSAGSRGTYEQYF
TRBJ1-2 medium-sized 13 TRBV5-5 . TGTGCCAGCAGCCCCGACAGCAACTATGGCTACACCTTC CASSPDSNYGYTF
TRBJ1-2 once 15 TRBV5-1 TRBD1 TGCGCCAGCAGCACTGGGGGACAGGGTAGAGAGGGCTACACCTTC CASSTGGQGREGYTF
TRBJ2-1 many 13 TRBV11-1 . TGTGCCAGCAGCTTTCGAGGGGGAGAATGGCAGTTCTTC CASSFRGGEWQFF
TRBJ2-7 many 14 TRBV20-1 . TGCAGTGCTAGAGATCTCGTCAGAACCTACGAGCAGTACTTC CSARDLVRTYEQYF
TRBJ2-7 few 14 TRBV15 . TGTGCCACCAGCAGCTATGGGGGCACCTACGAGCAGTACTTC CATSSYGGTYEQYF
TRBJ2-1 medium-sized 13 TRBV2 . TGTGCCAGCAGTGTCAGGACAGACAATGAGCAGTTCTTC CASSVRTDNEQFF
TRBJ1-3 . 15 TRBV18 . TGTGCCAGCTCCCCCAAGGGCAACTCTGGAAACACCATATATTTT CASSPKGNSGNTIYF
TRBJ2-5 . 13 TRBV12-3/TRBV12-4 . TGTGCCAGCAGTCCCGGGACGTCAGATACGCGGTACTTC CASSPGTSDTRYF
TRBJ2-1 many 15 TRBV11-2 TRBD2 TGTGCCAGCAGCTTAATTAGCGGGAGACACAATGAGCAGTTCTTC CASSLISGRHNEQFF
TRBJ1-2 many 15 TRBV6-6 TRBD1 TGTGCCAGCAGTTATAACAGGGGGGTCGACTATGGCTACACCTTC CASSYNRGVDYGYTF
TRBJ2-3 . 14 TRBV5-4 . TGTGCCAGCAGGGAAACAACTAGCACAGATACGCAGTATTTT CASRETTSTDTQYF
TRBJ2-7 few 13 TRBV7-2 TRBD1 TGTGCCAGCAGCGGGGACAGAGGAGACGAGCAGTACTTC CASSGDRGDEQYF
TRBJ1-3 . 13 TRBV29-1 . TGCAGCGTTGGGGCCAGGGAAAAGAACACCATATATTTT CSVGAREKNTIYF
TRBJ2-7 . 13 TRBV19 . TGTGCCAGTAGTTTATCAGGGGATTCAGAGCAGTACTTC CASSLSGDSEQYF
TRBJ2-4 many 15 TRBV20-1 TRBD2 TGCAGTGCTCCTTCTAGCGGAGAGTCTGGGAACATTCAGTACTTC CSAPSSGESGNIQYF
TRBJ2-7 once 15 TRBV5-1 TRBD2 TGCGCCAGCAGCTCCGGACTAGAATCGATTTACGAGCAGTACTTC CASSSGLESIYEQYF
TRBJ1-1 . 15 TRBV7-2 TRBD1 TGTGCCAGCAGCTTAGGGGGGTCCGAGGGGGCGGGAGCTTTCTTT CASSLGGSEGAGAFF
TRBJ1-2 medium-sized 14 TRBV19 . TGTGCCAGTAGGGGAAGTGACGGAGCATATGGCTACACCTTC CASRGSDGAYGYTF
TRBJ1-4 once 17 TRBV11-1 . TGTGCCAGCAGCTTAGTTGTTCAGGTTGCAACTAATGAAAAACTGTTTTTT CASSLVVQVATNEKLFF
TRBJ2-2 . 18 TRBV7-2 TRBD2 TGTGCCAGCAGCTCAGGACTAGCGGGGTGGTGGAACACCGGGGAGCTGTTTTTT CASSSGLAGWWNTGELFF
TRBJ2-1 . 16 TRBV7-2 . TGTGCCAGCAGCTTAGACGGCGGACGCCTCTACAATGAGCAGTTCTTC CASSLDGGRLYNEQFF
TRBJ1-4 many 16 TRBV9 . TGTGCCAGCAGCCCGGGAGTGGTTCAAACTAATGAAAAACTGTTTTTT CASSPGVVQTNEKLFF
TRBJ1-4 many 15 TRBV19 TRBD1 TGTGCCAGTAGACAGGGGGCGACCCATGATGAAAAACTGTTTTTT CASRQGATHDEKLFF
TRBJ1-1 many 15 TRBV11-3 . TGTGCCAGCAGCCCCCAGGGTCAGGGCGGCACTGAAGCTTTCTTT CASSPQGQGGTEAFF
TRBJ1-1 many 19 TRBV5-1 TRBD1 TGCGCCAGCAGCTCGTTCATGAGGGGGGGCTTCGACAGGGCCACTGAAGCTTTCTTT CASSSFMRGGFDRATEAFF
TRBJ1-2 medium-sized 13 TRBV11-1 . TGTGCCAGCAGCCCCAGAAACTTCTATGGCTACACCTTC CASSPRNFYGYTF
TRBJ1-6 many 14 TRBV5-1 . TGCGCCAGCAGCTTGGCTCTGGGGGATTCACCCCTCCACTTT CASSLALGDSPLHF
TRBJ2-7 many 15 TRBV7-8 TRBD2 TGTGCCAGCAGCTCTCGACTAGCGGGACAGTACGAGCAGTACTTC CASSSRLAGQYEQYF
TRBJ2-2 many 14 TRBV7-9 . TGTGCCAGCAGCTTAGCTGCGGGGACCGGGGAGCTGTTTTTT CASSLAAGTGELFF
TRBJ2-7 many 16 TRBV28 . TGTGCCAGCAGTTTAATTTCGTTGTACAATTGGGACGAGCAGTACTTC CASSLISLYNWDEQYF
TRBJ2-3 . 15 TRBV7-8 TRBD2 TGTGCCAGCAGCAGTCTAGCGGGGCACACAGATACGCAGTATTTT CASSSLAGHTDTQYF
TRBJ1-2 . 12 TRBV15 . TGTGCCACCAGCAGTGACAGACACTTTTACACCTTC CATSSDRHFYTF
TRBJ2-1 . 16 TRBV7-6 TRBD2 TGTGCCAGCAGCTTAGTTGGGGGGGAGTTGGTGAATGAGCAGTTCTTC CASSLVGGELVNEQFF
TRBJ2-3 few 12 TRBV7-9 . TGTGCCAGCAGCTCCCCGACAGATACGCAGTATTTT CASSSPTDTQYF
TRBJ2-3 many 14 TRBV28 TRBD2 TGTGCCAGCAGTGGCGGGAGGAGCACAGATACGCAGTATTTT CASSGGRSTDTQYF
TRBJ2-2 medium-sized 16 TRBV24-1 TRBD1 TGTGCCACCAGTGATCCACTCGGACAGGGAAGGGTCGAGCTGTTTTTT CATSDPLGQGRVELFF
TRBJ2-3 . 15 TRBV5-8 TRBD1 TGTGCCAGCAGCTTGGCCGGACAGGGTGCAAATACGCAGTATTTT CASSLAGQGANTQYF
TRBJ2-7 once 15 TRBV4-1 TRBD2 TGCGCCAGCAGCCAAGGAGCGGGGACCTCCTACGAGCAGTACTTC CASSQGAGTSYEQYF
TRBJ2-2 . 11 TRBV20-1 . TGCAGTGCTAGCGCCACCGGGGAGCTGTTTTTT CSASATGELFF
TRBJ2-5 . 14 TRBV20-1 TRBD2 TGCAGTGCCCGGACCGTTACGGGAGGTGAGACCCAGTACTTC CSARTVTGGETQYF
TRBJ2-1 . 13 TRBV2 . TGTGCCAGCAGTGCCATAACCTACAATGAGCAGTTCTTC CASSAITYNEQFF
TRBJ2-6 many 15 TRBV19 . TGTGCCACCTGGGCAGGGCACGCTGGGGCCAACGTCCTGACTTTC CATWAGHAGANVLTF
TRBJ2-1 medium-sized 13 TRBV10-3 . TGTGCCATCAGTGAAGGTAGCTACAATGAGCAGTTCTTC CAISEGSYNEQFF
TRBJ2-5 . 14 TRBV15 . TGTGCCACCAGCAGAGAACGGCCCGGGGAGACCCAGTACTTC CATSRERPGETQYF